A single sample gave rise to the 21 T cell receptor beta chains below, sequenced in a study of breast tumors, draining lymph nodes, adjacent tissues. Axillary draining lymph nodes of breast cancer patients supplied the node samples. One entry per CDR3 protein, called by TCRdb with MiXCR from the multiplex PCR reads. The sample holds 85,000 to 120,000 distinct CDR3 sequences; about 30% are singletons and the top ten take approximately 5.3%. Sequenced: axillary lymph node tissue. These receptors were obtained from a female donor with breast cancer. Some clones in this sample may be carry-over from other donors' samples.

Notes on this clonotype: Because it lacks the conserved phenylalanine or tryptophan at the end, this CDR3 is likely a read error. The chain combines TRBV11-2 with TRBJ2-7, with D perhaps TRBD1 or TRBD2 (5 bases each). The CDR3 contains 16 residues. The germline V gene has CDR1 SGHAT and CDR2 FQNNGV. CDR3 in amino acids: CASSLAWGPGLGEQYY. The CDR3 region has the DNA TGTGCTAGCAGCTTAGCCTGGGGACCGGGGTTGGGCGAGCAGTACTAC.

This clonotype has more than one count but fewer than ten. J is TRBJ1-5 and V is TRBV28, with D unresolved. The CDR3 is made up of 17 amino acids. The germline V and J ends were trimmed by 3 bases and 0 bases, with 15 bases remaining between them. Looked up from germline, CDR1 is MDHEN and CDR2 is SYDVKM. The CDR3 region has the DNA TGTGCCAGCAGTTTTTTCGCCAGTCTAAATAGCAATCAGCCCCAGCATTTT. It codes for CASSFFASLNSNQPQHF.

This clonotype was recorded many times. The chain links TRBV11-2 to TRBJ2-3; 9 positions match TRBD1. Germline CDR1 and CDR2: SGHAT and FQNNGV. This CDR3 comprises 16 residues. The V and J ends lost 5 bases and 6 bases, in that order; junction bases with no gene match: 12. CDR3 sequence: CASSAVKGQGYDTQYF. The CDR3 DNA sequence: TGTGCCAGCAGCGCAGTAAAGGGACAGGGCTACGATACGCAGTATTTT.

This clonotype was counted ten times or more. J is TRBJ2-5 and V is TRBV15; 7 positions match TRBD1. Trimming took 0 bases from V and 8 from J; bases not matched to a gene: 15. Germline CDR1 is LNHNV and CDR2 is YYDKDF (reference sequence). The CDR3 has 17 residues. The CDR3 sequence: CATSREWNRGTLGTQYF. The CDR3 bases are TGTGCCACCAGCAGAGAGTGGAACAGGGGAACTCTAGGAACCCAGTACTTC.

This clonotype was picked up many times. The chain couples TRBV4-1 to TRBJ1-6; the D is unclear. Germline CDR1 reads MGHRA; CDR2 reads YSYEKL. Trimming took off 0 bases at V and 0 bases at J, with 9 bases between the two ends. The CDR3 sequence is 17 residues long. The CDR3 DNA sequence: TGCGCCAGCAGCCAAGAGCCGGGTAGCTCCTATAATTCACCCCTCCACTTT. It encodes CASSQEPGSSYNSPLHF.

V and J are TRBV7-9 and TRBJ1-3, with a weak D call TRBD1 (6 bases). Trimming left V 5 bases short and J 1 base short, with 9 bases between. This CDR3 has 14 amino acids. Germline V gives CDR1 SEHNR, CDR2 FQNEAQ (reference sequence). The CDR3 DNA reads as TGTGCCAGCAGCCTACAGGGATCTGGAAACACCATATATTTT. Amino acid sequence: CASSLQGSGNTIYF.

This clonotype was detected many times. The chain links TRBV3-1 to TRBJ1-2; 7 bases fit TRBD1. Germline V gene sequence: CDR1 LGHDT, CDR2 YNNKEL (reference sequence). The CDR3 sequence is 12 residues long. After removal of 4 bases from V and 6 bases from J, the junction contained 2 bases not matched to a gene. CDR3 residues: CASSPGTDGYTF. As DNA, the CDR3 is TGTGCCAGCAGCCCCGGGACAGATGGCTACACCTTC.

This clonotype was seen ten or more times. The chain uses TRBV18 and TRBJ2-3, with D possibly being TRBD2 (6 bases). In germline, CDR1 is KGHSH, CDR2 LQKENI. Trimming took off 3 bases at V and 0 bases at J, with 13 bases between the two ends. This CDR3 has 16 amino acids. This chain's CDR3 is CASSPPTRQSTDTQYF. CDR3 nucleotide sequence: TGTGCCAGCTCACCTCCGACTAGACAGAGCACAGATACGCAGTATTTT.

This clonotype appeared once. The J gene is TRBJ1-2, the V gene TRBV15; 9 nucleotides agree with TRBD1. Germline loops: CDR1 LNHNV, CDR2 YYDKDF (reference sequence). CDR3 size: 14 residues. V gave up 2 bases and J gave up 7 bases; unmatched junction bases: 5. The CDR3 spells CATSRPGQGGGYTF. CDR3 nucleotides: TGTGCCACCAGCAGACCGGGACAGGGTGGTGGCTACACCTTC. The variable domain in full, completed from reference TRBV15 and TRBJ1-2, reads DAMVIQNPRYQVTQFGKPVTLSCSQTLNHNVMYWYQQKSSQAPKLLFHYYDKDFNNEADTPDNFQSRRPNTSFCFLDIRSPGLGDTAMYLCATSRPGQGGGYTFGSGTRLTVV.

This clonotype was seen many times. The rearrangement links TRBV12-3 or TRBV12-4 to TRBJ1-1; 8 positions agree with TRBD1. Losses at the gene ends were 1 base for V and 11 bases for J; bases not matched to a gene: 9. The length of the CDR3 is 14 residues. In nucleotides, the CDR3 is TGTGCCAGCAGTTTAGTTGGGCAGGGGGCTAAGGCTTTCTTT. Translation gives CASSLVGQGAKAFF.

This clonotype was found many times. The chain recombines TRBV5-1 with TRBJ1-5; TRBD1 matches at 9 bases. Germline values: CDR1 SGHRS, CDR2 YFSETQ. CDR3 length equals 16 residues. The V segment lost 2 bases and the J segment 7 bases; nucleotides outside the gene matches: 10. The DNA for the CDR3 is TGCGCCAGCAGCTTTTTACCGGGACAGGGTAGACAGCCCCAGCATTTT. Amino acid sequence: CASSFLPGQGRQPQHF.

The chain links TRBV12-3 or TRBV12-4 to TRBJ1-2; maybe TRBD1 (6 bases). The CDR3 has 13 amino acids. V dropped 3 bases and J dropped 3 bases, with 8 bases sitting between them. The CDR3 protein is CASSLRQDYGYTF. The CDR3 nucleotides read TGTGCCAGCAGTTTGAGACAGGACTATGGCTACACCTTC.

This sequence joins TRBV5-1 and TRBJ1-1; 7 nucleotides align to TRBD1. J lost 4 bases, V lost 5 bases, and 2 bases had no gene match. The CDR3 is 12 amino acids. CDR1 SGHRS and CDR2 YFSETQ come from the germline V gene. Here the CDR3 DNA reads TGCGCCAGCAGACAGGGGAGCACTGAAGCTTTCTTT. This translates into CASRQGSTEAFF. The full variable domain, completed using reference TRBV5-1 and TRBJ1-1, is KAGVTQTPRYLIKTRGQQVTLSCSPISGHRSVSWYQQTPGQGLQFLFEYFSETQRNKGNFPGRFSGRQFSNSRSEMNVSTLELGDSALYLCASRQGSTEAFFGQGTRLTVV.

This clonotype was detected ten times or more. This sequence joins TRBV6-5 and TRBJ1-2, with a weak D call TRBD1 (6 bases). V was trimmed by 4 bases and J by 2 bases, leaving 11 bases between them. Per germline, CDR1 MNHEY and CDR2 SVGAGI. The CDR3 contains 14 residues. The CDR3 region is CASSSTRGNYGYTF. CDR3 sequence (DNA): TGTGCCAGCAGTTCAACAAGGGGGAACTATGGCTACACCTTC.

This clonotype showed up just once. The rearrangement uses TRBV27 and TRBJ1-1, with 10 nucleotides matching TRBD1. CDR1 is MNHEY, CDR2 SMNVEV, per germline (reference sequence). Trimming removed 5 bases from V and 1 base from J; junction bases left unmatched: 7. CDR3 length: 16 amino acids. The CDR3 protein is CASSTRDRGPNTEAFF. The CDR3 coding sequence is TGTGCCAGCAGTACCAGGGACAGGGGCCCGAACACTGAAGCTTTCTTT.

This clonotype was seen many times. A much larger clone differs by one base, so this may be a read error. The chain employs TRBV20-1 and TRBJ2-7; the match to TRBD2 covers 7 bases. From germline, CDR1 is DFQATT and CDR2 SNEGSKA (reference sequence). Trimming at V came to 1 base and at J to 6 bases, leaving 9 bases not matched to a gene. CDR3 length equals 14 residues. CDR3 amino acids: CSARGVAGTSEQYF. The CDR3 region has the DNA TGCAGTGCTAGAGGAGTAGCGGGCACCTCCGAGCAGTACTTC.

To note about this clonotype: This sequence may be a read error, since a much larger clone differs from it by one base. This sequence joins TRBV20-1 and TRBJ2-1, with D unresolved. The V gene's germline CDR1 is DFQATT and CDR2 SNEGSKA (reference sequence). This CDR3 has 18 residues. V lost 1 base, J lost 2 bases, and 21 bases lay in between. In DNA, the CDR3 is TGCAGTGCTAGAGCCCCCCTACGTGGCGCGAAGGCCTACAATGAGCAGTTCTTC. It specifies CSARAPLRGAKAYNEQFF.

As for this clonotype: An end of the junction differs from the germline gene, which may be a read error. This chain uses TRBV11-1 with TRBJ2-7; D call uncertain. There are 18 residues in the CDR3. The V gene's germline CDR1 is SGHAT and CDR2 FQDESV (reference sequence). The CDR3: CASSSTGAEAKWSCEQYF. The DNA of the CDR3 is TGTGCCAGCAGCTCGACGGGCGCCGAAGCCAAATGGTCCTGCGAGCAGTACTTC.

Here the CDR3 reads CASSSGSLNTEAFF. In DNA form, the CDR3 reads TGTGCCAGCAGCTCAGGGTCGTTGAACACTGAAGCTTTCTTT. The chain recombines TRBV3-1 with TRBJ1-1; perhaps TRBD1 as D (5 bases). Trimming cost V 5 bases and J 0 bases, with 10 bases left between them. The CDR3 extends over 14 amino acids. CDR1 LGHDT and CDR2 YNNKEL come from the germline V gene (reference sequence).

This clonotype was picked up many times. V usage is TRBV20-1 and J usage is TRBJ2-7; 9 bases are a match to TRBD1. With 6 bases clipped from V and 5 bases from J, the junction kept 5 bases outside the gene matches. Germline V CDR1 and CDR2: DFQATT, SNEGSKA (reference sequence). This CDR3 contains 12 residues. The CDR3 region is CSAKRQGDEQYF. CDR3 in DNA: TGCAGTGCAAAAAGACAGGGGGACGAGCAGTACTTC.

A remark on this clonotype: A read error is possible here, since a much larger clone lies one base away. Since no conserved phenylalanine or tryptophan closes the CDR3, a read error is the likely cause. The rearrangement links TRBV20-1 to TRBJ2-7; D is undetermined. The CDR3 runs to 10 residues. V lost 5 bases and J lost 5, with 7 bases in between. Germline V gene sequence: CDR1 DFQATT, CDR2 SNEGSKA (reference sequence). This CDR3 is CSALGNEQYS. In DNA, the CDR3 is TGCAGTGCTCTTGGGAACGAGCAGTACTCC.